The 23 T cell receptor beta chains listed next were all sequenced from one sample in a study of blood T cell repertoires in COVID-19. Measured with immunoSEQ multiplex PCR; TCRdb has only the in-frame clones, and not every one. The sample includes around 270,000 clones, around 89% of them seen just once. Specimen: peripheral blood. Every receptor here comes from a man aged 40-49 years with acute or convalescent COVID-19.

The chain couples TRBV19 to TRBJ1-6, with 11 bases aligning to TRBD1. The CDR3 extends over 13 amino acids. The trim removed 5 bases at V and 10 bases at J, leaving 1 base unmatched. Germline CDR1 reads LNHDA; CDR2 reads SQIVND (reference sequence). In nucleotides, the CDR3 is TGTGCCAGTAGTGGACAGGGGGCATCACCCCTCCACTTT. Its translation is CASSGQGASPLHF.

The rearrangement uses TRBV7-3 and TRBJ2-1, with D possibly TRBD2 on 6 matching bases. V lost 3 bases and J lost 9, with 6 bases in between. The CDR3 extends over 11 amino acids. Germline V gene sequence: CDR1 SGHTA, CDR2 FQGTGA. The CDR3 sequence: CASSLGGEQFF. CDR3 nucleotides: TGTGCCAGCAGCTTGGGGGGTGAGCAGTTCTTC.

The chain links TRBV2 to TRBJ1-1; D might be TRBD1 (5 bases). CDR3 length equals 13 residues. Germline CDR1 is SNHLY and CDR2 is FYNNEI. V shed 7 bases and J shed 1 base, with 10 bases lying between them. CDR3 sequence reads: CASTGGGNTEAFF. The CDR3 DNA sequence: TGTGCCAGCACTGGGGGGGGGAACACTGAAGCTTTCTTT.

The genes are TRBV2 and TRBJ1-2; the D gene is possibly TRBD1 (6 bases). CDR1 and CDR2 (germline): SNHLY, FYNNEI. This CDR3 is built from 12 residues. Trimming took 6 bases from V and 4 from J, leaving 9 bases between them. CDR3 sequence: CASRDSFYGYTF. The CDR3 DNA reads TGTGCCAGCAGGGACAGCTTCTATGGCTACACCTTC.

This chain uses TRBV5-4 with TRBJ2-3; TRBD2 might be the D (5 bases). The germline V gene encodes CDR1 SGHNT and CDR2 YYREEE (reference sequence). The CDR3 has 14 amino acids. The V and J ends lost 4 bases and 3 bases respectively, with 12 bases between them. In nucleotides, the CDR3 is TGTGCCAGCAGCGCGGACTTATTGACAGATACGCAGTATTTT. Translating it yields CASSADLLTDTQYF.

This clone came up many times. Different DNA sequences within this sample yield the same CDR3. V usage is TRBV9 and J usage is TRBJ2-2, with D possibly being TRBD2 (5 bases). The CDR3 runs to 16 residues. The germline V gene has CDR1 SGDLS and CDR2 YYNGEE. V gave up 0 bases and J gave up 4 bases, with 13 bases separating them. The DNA for the CDR3 is TGTGCCAGCAGCGTAGGTAAGGGAAGCGGCACCGGGGAGCTGTTTTTT. This translates into CASSVGKGSGTGELFF.

This sequence joins TRBV5-1 and TRBJ2-1; no definite D call. The V end lost 0 bases, the J end lost 4 bases, and 8 bases lay between the germline ends. There are 14 residues in the CDR3. Germline V CDR1 and CDR2: SGHRS, YFSETQ. In nucleotides, the CDR3 is TGCGCCAGCAGCTTGGGCCCGGTATACAATGAGCAGTTCTTC. Translating gives CASSLGPVYNEQFF.

This rearrangement joins TRBV3-1 (or the pseudogene TRBV3-2) to TRBJ1-1; D gene unclear. Per germline, CDR1 LGHDT and CDR2 YNNKEL (reference sequence). CDR3 length equals 12 residues. The V end lost 7 bases, the J end lost 2 bases, and 8 bases lay between the germline ends. The CDR3 bases are TGTGCCAGCACAACAGACAACACTGAAGCTTTCTTT. This codes for CASTTDNTEAFF.

This chain uses TRBV25-1 with TRBJ2-5, with 10 bases fitting TRBD2. Germline CDR1 is MGHDK and CDR2 is SYGVNS. Unmatched junction bases numbered 5, after V lost 6 bases and J lost 1 base. The CDR3 length is 15 residues. The CDR3 sequence is CASRRTSGIQETQYF. CDR3 DNA sequence: TGTGCCAGCAGGAGAACTAGCGGGATCCAAGAGACCCAGTACTTC.

The chain employs TRBV29-1 and TRBJ1-4, with D tentatively TRBD1 (6 bases). The CDR3 is 13 residues long. V was shortened by 2 bases and J by 6 bases, with 10 bases between the two germline ends. Per the germline V gene, CDR1 is SQVTM and CDR2 is ANQGSEA. CDR3 sequence (DNA): TGCAGCGTTGAATTGGACAGTTATGAAAAACTGTTTTTT. It specifies CSVELDSYEKLFF.

A word on this clone: The sample carries other DNA sequences with the same CDR3. The V gene is TRBV9, the J gene TRBJ2-1; D is possibly TRBD1 (6 bases). The CDR3 length is 12 residues. Trimming stripped 0 bases from V and 10 bases from J, with 8 bases between. Germline V gives CDR1 SGDLS, CDR2 YYNGEE. The CDR3 DNA follows: TGTGCCAGCAGCGTAGAGAGGGGGGAGCAGTTCTTC. Residues: CASSVERGEQFF.

This rearrangement joins TRBV6-5 to TRBJ1-2, with TRBD1 matching over 7 bases. In germline, CDR1 is MNHEY, CDR2 SVGAGI. The CDR3 extends over 13 amino acids. J was trimmed by 4 bases and V by 4 bases; bases with no gene match: 3. CDR3 amino acids: CASSSTGSYGYTF. The DNA of the CDR3 is TGTGCCAGCAGTTCGACAGGGAGCTATGGCTACACCTTC.

This clone was counted a single time. Additional DNA sequences in this sample encode the identical CDR3. J is TRBJ1-2 and V is TRBV5-4; 9 bases fit TRBD1. Germline lookup yields CDR1 SGHNT and CDR2 YYREEE (reference sequence). The CDR3 is 13 amino acids. The V gene end was trimmed by 4 bases and the J gene end by 6 bases; junction bases not matched to a gene: 4. The CDR3 DNA sequence: TGTGCCAGCAGCCCCTGGACAGGGGATGGCTACACCTTC. It is translated as CASSPWTGDGYTF. The full variable domain, in which reference TRBV5-4 and TRBJ1-2 provide the parts outside the CDR3, is ETGVTQSPTHLIKTRGQQVTLRCSSQSGHNTVSWYQQALGQGPQFIFQYYREEENGRGNFPPRFSGLQFPNYSSELNVNALELDDSALYLCASSPWTGDGYTFGSGTRLTVV.

The chain links TRBV14 to TRBJ1-2, with TRBD1 matching over 7 bases. The CDR3 loop spans 14 amino acids. The germline gives CDR1 SGHDN, CDR2 FVKESK. J was trimmed by 2 bases and V by 5 bases; bases with no gene match: 5. CDR3 bases: TGTGCCAGCAGCGATGGACAGGTGAACTATGGCTACACCTTC. This gives the protein CASSDGQVNYGYTF.

The chain combines TRBV14 with TRBJ1-4; D unresolved. The germline V and J ends were trimmed by 4 bases and 8 bases, with 14 bases remaining between them. Per germline, CDR1 SGHDN and CDR2 FVKESK. The CDR3 contains 14 residues. In nucleotides, the CDR3 is TGTGCCAGCAGCCCGTCCAGAGAGAGGGAAAAACTGTTTTTT. It encodes CASSPSREREKLFF.

The chain uses TRBV10-2 and TRBJ1-4; a possible D gene is TRBD1 (5 bases). The germline V and J ends were trimmed by 7 bases and 8 bases, with 14 bases remaining between them. The CDR3 contains 13 residues. The germline V gene has CDR1 WSHSY and CDR2 SAAADI. This CDR3 reads CASMVRVGEKLFF. CDR3 nucleotides: TGCGCCAGCATGGTCAGGGTAGGGGAAAAACTGTTTTTT.

Turning to this clone: The same CDR3 arises from other DNA sequences in this sample as well. This rearrangement joins TRBV7-8 to TRBJ1-4; D gene unclear. V was pared by 5 bases and J by 7 bases, with 8 bases between. The length of the CDR3 is 12 residues. Germline V gene lookup returns CDR1 SGHVS and CDR2 FQNEAQ. The CDR3 DNA is TGTGCCAGCAGCCCGCGGGGTGAAAAACTGTTTTTT. Amino acids: CASSPRGEKLFF.

The rearrangement uses TRBV7-2 and TRBJ1-1; 8 bases map to TRBD1. The length of the CDR3 is 14 residues. Germline CDR1 and CDR2: SGHTA and FQGNSA. V was clipped by 6 bases and J by 3 bases; unmatched bases: 6. The CDR3 DNA follows: TGTGCCAGCAGACCAGGGGGCTGGGACACTGAAGCTTTCTTT. Its translation: CASRPGGWDTEAFF.

This clone has a single count. The genes are TRBV30 and TRBJ2-7; TRBD2 might be the D (6 bases). Trimming cost V 1 base and J 2 bases, with 9 bases left between them. The CDR3 contains 13 residues. From germline, CDR1 is GTSNPN and CDR2 SVGIG (reference sequence). The CDR3, as DNA: TGTGCCTGGAGTGGGGGACTGACCTACGAGCAGTACTTC. Translation gives CAWSGGLTYEQYF.

The rearrangement links TRBV5-6 to TRBJ1-1; 8 positions match TRBD1. V shed 3 bases and J 1 base; nucleotides not matched to a gene: 2. Germline V lookup: CDR1 SGHDT, CDR2 YYEEEE. This CDR3 region has 14 residues. CDR3 sequence (DNA): TGTGCCAGCAGCTACGGACAGGGGAACACTGAAGCTTTCTTT. This sequence encodes CASSYGQGNTEAFF.

The chain carries TRBV5-1 and TRBJ2-7, with 8 bases that match TRBD1. V trimming: 3 bases; J trimming: 3 bases; junction bases outside the gene matches: 8. Germline CDR1 reads SGHRS; CDR2 reads YFSETQ. This CDR3 is 15 amino acids long. CDR3 nucleotide sequence: TGCGCCAGCAGCTCCGGGACAGGACTTAACTACGAGCAGTACTTC. Its translation: CASSSGTGLNYEQYF. The full variable domain, its missing parts supplied by reference TRBV5-1 and TRBJ2-7, is KAGVTQTPRYLIKTRGQQVTLSCSPISGHRSVSWYQQTPGQGLQFLFEYFSETQRNKGNFPGRFSGRQFSNSRSEMNVSTLELGDSALYLCASSSGTGLNYEQYFGPGTRLTVT.

The chain links TRBV6-1 to TRBJ1-2; 7 bases map to TRBD1. Losses at the gene ends were 3 bases for V and 1 base for J; bases not matched to a gene: 5. This CDR3 comprises 15 residues. Per germline, CDR1 MNHNS and CDR2 SASEGT. CDR3 residues: CASSERQGGNYGYTF. The CDR3 region has the DNA TGTGCCAGCAGTGAGAGACAGGGAGGTAACTATGGCTACACCTTC.

The CDR3 DNA is TGTGCCAGCAGTTACTATGCAGGGGACTACGAGCAGTACTTC. It is translated as CASSYYAGDYEQYF. The chain couples TRBV6-2 or TRBV6-3 to TRBJ2-7, with D perhaps TRBD1 (6 bases). The CDR3 is 14 residues long. CDR1 is MNHEY, CDR2 SVGEGT, per germline. V shed 1 base and J shed 3 bases, with 10 bases lying between them.